Listed below are T cell receptor beta chains from one sample, sequenced in a study of OX40 agonist ivuxolimab in advanced cancers. Generated by immunoSEQ multiplex PCR, the TCRdb table keeps only in-frame clones and is missing some. The top ten hold 8.7% of the sample, which has under 95,000 clones, roughly nine tenths seen once. Specimen: CD4+ or CD8+ T cells sorted from blood, collected in a trial of the OX40 agonist ivuxolimab. The receptors originated from an adult with an advanced solid tumor such as melanoma, head and neck, liver or kidney cancer. The CDR3 runs from the conserved cysteine through the conserved F or W.

J gene,V gene,CDR3 protein
TRBJ2-6,TRBV5-6,CASTSGTGVSGANVLTF
TRBJ2-2,TRBV4-1,CASSPRGGATNTGELFF
TRBJ2-7,TRBV15,CATSPDRVTYEQYF
NA,TRBV29-1,CSVEGTPYEQYF
TRBJ2-3,TRBV6-1,CASSEFGGTSTDTQYF
TRBJ1-1,TRBV4-1,CASSPMGFTSGGTEAFF
TRBJ1-2,TRBV28,CASSLSLGQNYGYTF
TRBJ2-1,TRBV9,CASSVEYERHNEQFF
TRBJ2-2,TRBV6-5,CASSLAGGPGELFF
TRBJ2-1,TRBV7-9,CASSLAPVGRANEQFF
TRBJ2-2,TRBV28,CASSSGQLDTGELFF
TRBJ2-1,TRBV6-6,CASSYDRGTYNEQFF
TRBJ2-3,TRBV4-1,CASSQLWSHVVDDTQYF
TRBJ1-4,TRBV19,CASRTGVNEKLFF
TRBJ2-7,TRBV5-1,CASSLVAGSGEQYF
TRBJ1-5,TRBV6-1,CASSGLEGSQPQHF
TRBJ2-1,TRBV27,CASPPGYGSGSYNEQFF
TRBJ2-1,TRBV6-5,CASSYLTSGHYNEQFF
TRBJ1-1,TRBV19,CASSDSGTEEAFF
TRBJ2-1,TRBV27,CASSRADNEQFF
TRBJ2-1,TRBV9,CASSAPPLHNEQFF
TRBJ1-2,TRBV5-5,CASSLDSPVNYGYTF
TRBJ1-1,TRBV6-5,CASTPGQGTEAFF
TRBJ2-2,TRBV18,CASSPRGTANTGELFF
TRBJ2-7,TRBV5-1,CASSDGTGGWYEQYF
TRBJ2-7,TRBV2,CASRAQGSVSYEQYF
TRBJ1-1,TRBV28,CASRLRVFRVRTEAFF
TRBJ1-2,TRBV29-1,CSVGGQEGYGYTF
TRBJ2-2,TRBV11-3,CASSFGTGYTGELFF
TRBJ2-5,TRBV6-1,CASSAFGETQYF
TRBJ2-2,TRBV5-4,CASSHPLTGELFF
TRBJ2-7,TRBV6-1,CASRTEYYEQYF
TRBJ2-7,TRBV9,CASSVEAGQGYEQYF
TRBJ2-3,TRBV14,CASSQGIISGRRSDTQYF
TRBJ2-5,TRBV19,CASSRGRETTGETQYF
TRBJ2-3,TRBV12-2,CASRPEGAGLTDTQYF
TRBJ1-1,TRBV15,CATSRARTGWDTEAFF
TRBJ2-7,TRBV6-1,CASSRSSNYEQYF
TRBJ2-3,TRBV7-3,CASSLNGGSVADTQYF
TRBJ2-1,TRBV15,CATSRDPGNEQFF
TRBJ1-5,TRBV19,CASSIRSQPQHF
TRBJ2-1,TRBV29-1,CSGEGSSYNEQFF
TRBJ1-1,TRBV2,CASSEMGAAFF
TRBJ2-7,TRBV2,CASSEQGAYEQYF
TRBJ1-1,TRBV28,CASTSWGLKGNTEAFF
TRBJ2-7,TRBV27,CASRKTGGHEQYF
TRBJ2-3,TRBV6-5,CASSSIRSSTDTQYF
TRBJ2-3,TRBV2,CASSGTSTDTQYF
TRBJ2-7,TRBV6-1,CASTEPGFSYEQYF